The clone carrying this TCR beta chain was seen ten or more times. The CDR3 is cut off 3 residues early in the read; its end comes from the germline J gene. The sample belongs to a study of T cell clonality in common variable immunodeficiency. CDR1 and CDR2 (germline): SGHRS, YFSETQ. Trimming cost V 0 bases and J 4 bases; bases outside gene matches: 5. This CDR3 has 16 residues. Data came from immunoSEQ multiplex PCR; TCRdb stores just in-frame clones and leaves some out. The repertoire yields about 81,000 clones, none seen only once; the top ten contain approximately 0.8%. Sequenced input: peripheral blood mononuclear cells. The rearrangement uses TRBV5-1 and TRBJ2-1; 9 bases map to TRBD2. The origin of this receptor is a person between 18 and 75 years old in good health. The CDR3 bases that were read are TGCGCCAGCAGCTTGGGACTAGCGGATTCTTACAATGAG. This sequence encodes CASSLGLADSYNE. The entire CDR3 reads CASSLGLADSYNEQFF.